The next 23 T cell receptor beta chains were all read from a single sample in a study of identifying expanded T cells in peripheral blood. Assay: immunoSEQ multiplex PCR; the TCRdb copy retains only in-frame clones and omits some. The data show over 100,000 clones, approximately 90% seen once. Sequencing input: blood. The source of these receptors is a person aged 18-70 years in good health.

The chain joins TRBV23-1 to TRBJ1-1, with TRBD1 matching 9 bases. TRBV23-1 is filed as an ORF, its function uncertain. The CDR3 is made up of 20 amino acids. J was trimmed by 1 base and V by 0 bases; bases with no gene match: 15. This CDR3 reads CASSQSGSPAGTGKNTEAFF. DNA of the CDR3: TGCGCCAGCAGTCAATCGGGAAGTCCAGCCGGGACAGGGAAGAACACTGAAGCTTTCTTT.

V and J are TRBV14 and TRBJ2-5, with 11 positions matching TRBD1. The germline gives CDR1 SGHDN, CDR2 FVKESK. This CDR3 is built from 17 residues. V lost 1 base, J lost 1 base, and 5 bases stayed unmatched. The CDR3 loop is CASSQAKGQGVQETQYF. Written as DNA, the CDR3 is TGTGCCAGCAGCCAAGCGAAGGGACAGGGGGTCCAAGAGACCCAGTACTTC.

CDR3 nucleotide sequence: TGTGCCAGCAGCCTCGGACAGGGGGTCTACAATGAGCAGTTCTTC. Residues: CASSLGQGVYNEQFF. V and J are TRBV7-2 and TRBJ2-1, with 10 bases fitting TRBD1. Per the germline V gene, CDR1 is SGHTA and CDR2 is FQGNSA. The CDR3 has 15 residues. V shed 5 bases, J shed 3 bases, and the junction held 4 bases outside the gene matches. Using reference TRBV7-2 and TRBJ2-1 for the parts outside the CDR3, the full variable domain is GAGVSQSPSNKVTEKGKDVELRCDPISGHTALYWYRQSLGQGLEFLIYFQGNSAPDKSGLPSDRFSAERTGGSVSTLTIQRTQQEDSAVYLCASSLGQGVYNEQFFGPGTRLTVL.

The J gene is TRBJ2-1, the V gene TRBV7-2, with 7 positions matching TRBD2. The CDR3 totals 15 residues. Germline CDR1 is SGHTA and CDR2 is FQGNSA. V was clipped by 5 bases and J by 4 bases; unmatched bases: 8. CDR3 sequence reads: CASSPGRGGYNEQFF. In DNA, the CDR3 is TGTGCCAGCAGCCCGGGGCGGGGAGGGTACAATGAGCAGTTCTTC.

The CDR3 is CASSPYRGGRETQYF. The CDR3 region has the DNA TGCGCCAGCAGCCCCTACAGGGGTGGACGAGAGACCCAGTACTTC. The V call is TRBV5-1, the J call TRBJ2-5; 7 positions agree with TRBD1. The CDR3 consists of 15 residues. The junction had 10 bases not matched to a gene; V was cut back by 4 bases and J by 4 bases. CDR1 SGHRS and CDR2 YFSETQ come from the germline V gene.

CDR3 region: CAMRGGVGSRANTGELFF. CDR3 sequence (DNA): TGTGCCATGAGAGGAGGGGTTGGGTCAAGAGCGAACACCGGGGAGCTGTTTTTT. The chain joins TRBV10-3 to TRBJ2-2, with D maybe TRBD2 (6 bases). V was cut by 9 bases and J by 0 bases, with 23 bases left in between. This CDR3 has 18 residues. Germline lookup yields CDR1 ENHRY and CDR2 SYGVKD.

This chain connects TRBV6-5 to TRBJ2-7; 10 bases match TRBD1. The CDR3 has 14 residues. J lost 5 bases, V lost 5 bases, and 6 bases had no gene match. The germline V gene encodes CDR1 MNHEY and CDR2 SVGAGI. The CDR3 DNA reads as TGTGCCAGCAGTCCGACAGGGGGCAGGAACGAGCAGTACTTC. It specifies CASSPTGGRNEQYF.

The chain links TRBV7-7 to TRBJ2-6; no clear D gene. Trimming removed 1 base from V and 0 bases from J, with 4 bases in between. Per germline, CDR1 SSHAT and CDR2 FNYEAQ (reference sequence). CDR3 length: 15 residues. CDR3 in amino acids: CASSLGASGANVLTF. Written as DNA, the CDR3 is TGTGCCAGCAGCTTAGGGGCCTCTGGGGCCAACGTCCTGACTTTC.

The rearrangement links TRBV4-3 to TRBJ2-7, with D hard to call. The CDR3 has 13 amino acids. The germline gives CDR1 LGHNA, CDR2 YSLEER. Trimming cost V 4 bases and J 0 bases, with 7 bases left between them. The CDR3 DNA sequence: TGCGCCAGCAGCCTTCAGAGCTCCTACGAGCAGTACTTC. Amino acids: CASSLQSSYEQYF.

The rearrangement uses TRBV29-1 and TRBJ2-2, with D unresolved. Per the germline V gene, CDR1 is SQVTM and CDR2 is ANQGSEA. This CDR3 is 12 amino acids long. Trimming shortened V by 4 bases and J by 3 bases, and 6 bases separated the two germline ends. The CDR3 DNA sequence: TGCAGCGTTGTCCAGTACACCGGGGAGCTGTTTTTT. Protein product: CSVVQYTGELFF.

The chain is built from TRBV29-1 and TRBJ2-3; D perhaps matches TRBD1 (5 bases). With 7 bases removed from V and 4 bases from J, the gap between germline ends came to 12 bases. The germline gives CDR1 SQVTM, CDR2 ANQGSEA. The length of the CDR3 is 12 residues. The CDR3 here is CSAQVGADTQYF. In DNA form, the CDR3 reads TGCAGCGCCCAAGTAGGGGCAGATACGCAGTATTTT.

V usage is TRBV9 and J usage is TRBJ1-2; the D gene is possibly TRBD1 (5 bases). The CDR3 is 15 residues long. Germline loops: CDR1 SGDLS, CDR2 YYNGEE. The germline V and J ends were trimmed by 0 bases and 9 bases, with 18 bases remaining between them. The CDR3: CASSVATGTAPRYTF. For the CDR3, the DNA is TGTGCCAGCAGCGTAGCTACGGGGACCGCGCCGCGCTACACCTTC.

The chain is built from TRBV28 and TRBJ1-2; D is unresolved. There are 14 residues in the CDR3. V was clipped by 6 bases and J by 3 bases, with 14 bases between them. CDR1 is MDHEN and CDR2 is SYDVKM in the germline V gene. The CDR3 nucleotides read TGTGCCAGCAGCCAAAATGGCATCTACTATGGCTACACCTTC. Its translation is CASSQNGIYYGYTF.

CDR3 nucleotide sequence: TGCAGCGTTGAAGATTTTGGGATCTCTGGAAACACCATATATTTT. Translated: CSVEDFGISGNTIYF. This rearrangement joins TRBV29-1 to TRBJ1-3; D gene uncertain. The CDR3 contains 15 residues. Germline CDR1 is SQVTM and CDR2 is ANQGSEA. With 0 bases removed from V and 0 bases from J, the gap between germline ends came to 9 bases.

The chain is built from TRBV27 and TRBJ2-3; unclear D gene. V was trimmed by 1 base and J by 3 bases, leaving 8 bases between them. CDR3 size: 14 residues. Germline V gives CDR1 MNHEY, CDR2 SMNVEV (reference sequence). CDR3 coding DNA: TGTGCCAGCAGTTTATGGGCGGTTACAGATACGCAGTATTTT. It specifies CASSLWAVTDTQYF.

The V gene is TRBV5-4, the J gene TRBJ2-3; 7 positions agree with TRBD1. The CDR3 spans 15 residues. V shed 5 bases and J 2 bases; nucleotides not matched to a gene: 8. Germline V gene sequence: CDR1 SGHNT, CDR2 YYREEE (reference sequence). This CDR3 is CASRREGQNTDTQYF. The CDR3 nucleotides are TGTGCCAGCAGGCGCGAGGGACAGAACACAGATACGCAGTATTTT.

The genes are TRBV19 and TRBJ2-7, with a tentative D call TRBD1 (6 bases). V shed 7 bases and J shed 0 bases, with 16 bases lying between them. The CDR3 length is 15 residues. CDR1 and CDR2 from the germline V gene are LNHDA and SQIVND (reference sequence). The CDR3 sequence is CASNNRTDPSYEQYF. The CDR3 DNA is TGTGCCAGTAACAACCGGACAGATCCCTCCTACGAGCAGTACTTC.

V is TRBV18 and J is TRBJ2-3; 9 nucleotides agree with TRBD1. Germline CDR1 reads KGHSH; CDR2 reads LQKENI. J lost 4 bases, V lost 6 bases, and 8 bases had no gene match. There are 15 residues in the CDR3. The CDR3 nucleotides read TGTGCCAGCTCGGCGGGACAGGGCCTCGCAGATACGCAGTATTTT. It specifies CASSAGQGLADTQYF. Looking up the rest from reference TRBV18 and TRBJ2-3 gives the full variable domain: NAGVMQNPRHLVRRRGQEARLRCSPMKGHSHVYWYRQLPEEGLKFMVYLQKENIIDESGMPKERFSAEFPKEGPSILRIQQVVRGDSAAYFCASSAGQGLADTQYFGPGTRLTVL.

The gene calls are TRBV5-1 and TRBJ1-2; 7 positions agree with TRBD1. CDR3 length equals 13 residues. Per the germline V gene, CDR1 is SGHRS and CDR2 is YFSETQ. Germline trimming cut 7 bases from V and 5 bases from J; bases unmatched to any gene: 8. The DNA for the CDR3 is TGCGCCAGCGGATACAGGGGAGGGTATGGCTACACCTTC. Translating gives CASGYRGGYGYTF.

The chain joins TRBV6-5 to TRBJ2-7; 10 nucleotides align to TRBD1. The CDR3 totals 15 residues. With 5 bases clipped from V and 6 bases from J, the junction kept 10 bases outside the gene matches. Germline CDR1 is MNHEY and CDR2 is SVGAGI. CDR3 nucleotide sequence: TGTGCCAGCAGTCCCGGGACAGGGGTGGTTGGCGAGCAGTACTTC. Amino acids: CASSPGTGVVGEQYF.

This clone was seen once. The V gene is TRBV29-1, the J gene TRBJ2-3, with D uncertain. This CDR3 contains 16 residues. The V gene's germline CDR1 is SQVTM and CDR2 ANQGSEA. The germline V and J ends were trimmed by 4 bases and 0 bases, with 17 bases remaining between them. The CDR3 region is CSVGSQEQRSTDTQYF. The CDR3 bases are TGCAGCGTTGGGAGTCAGGAGCAGAGAAGCACAGATACGCAGTATTTT.

The chain has TRBV2 and TRBJ1-2; D remains ambiguous. Germline CDR1 is SNHLY and CDR2 is FYNNEI. Between the trimmed V and J ends, which lost 7 bases and 4 bases, there was a span of 16 bases. This CDR3 comprises 14 residues. The CDR3 here is CASTTDGLGYGYTF. The DNA of the CDR3 is TGTGCCAGCACTACTGACGGGTTGGGCTATGGCTACACCTTC.

This chain links TRBV7-2 with TRBJ1-2, with 8 nucleotides matching TRBD1. This CDR3 spans 15 amino acids. With 1 base clipped from V and 2 bases from J, the junction kept 3 bases outside the gene matches. Germline V gene data show CDR1 as SGHTA and CDR2 as FQGNSA. The chain's CDR3 is CASSLVGDRNYGYTF. The CDR3 nucleotides are TGTGCCAGCAGCTTAGTGGGGGACAGGAACTATGGCTACACCTTC.